This TCR beta chain was recorded in a study of T cell repertoires in cytomegalovirus infection. Trimming cost V 2 bases and J 5 bases, with 12 bases left between them. This CDR3 is 14 amino acids long. Germline V lookup: CDR1 SGHTA, CDR2 FQGNSA. TCRdb processed the reads anew with MiXCR; each CDR3 protein has one entry. The sample shows about 160,000 distinct CDR3 sequences, less than 25% of them seen only once. Within the sample, this clonotype is medium-sized. As yet, its antigen is unknown. Sequencing used CD8+ T cells from cultured PBMCs, obtained from culture after CMV antigen stimulation. The sequence derives from a human donor in good health (CMV status not recorded). Some clones in this sample may be carry-over from other donors' samples. The chain recombines TRBV7-2 with TRBJ1-1; perhaps TRBD1 as D (6 bases). The chain's CDR3 is CASSLIGGGTEAFF. The CDR3 nucleotides read TGTGCCAGCAGCTTAATAGGGGGAGGGACTGAAGCTTTCTTT.